This passage covers 25 T cell receptor beta chains from one sample sequenced in a study of vaccination effects on CD4 cells after COVID-19. The antigens of these receptors remain unknown. Here immunoSEQ multiplex PCR was the method, and the copy in TCRdb shows in-frame clones only, minus some. The data contain over 50,000 clones, around 78% of them seen just once; the ten biggest clones take up around 1.2%. Sequencing in the ViraFEST assay came after antigen-specific CD4+ T cells had been expanded with viral peptide pools, which were used to stimulate PBMC. Once cultured for roughly 10 days, the cells underwent separation to obtain CD4+ T cells. Each person got two doses of an mRNA SARS-CoV-2 vaccine, BNT162b2 or mRNA-1273. The sequencing used CD4+ T cells from PBMCs cultured with HCoV-229E spike peptides, collected after COVID-19 vaccination. These receptors all stem from a human donor who received a COVID-19 vaccine.

This clone was counted once. This chain uses TRBV19 with TRBJ2-3; D possibly matches TRBD1 or TRBD2 (5 bases each). The CDR3 spans 13 residues. The V gene lost 8 bases and the J gene lost 2 bases, with 11 bases spanning the gap. Germline CDR1 is LNHDA and CDR2 is SQIVND (reference sequence). CDR3 coding DNA: TGTGCCAGTGGGGACGGGAACACAGATACGCAGTATTTT. It codes for CASGDGNTDTQYF.

The chain employs TRBV11-2 and TRBJ1-6; 8 bases line up with TRBD1. V lost 6 bases to trimming and J lost 7 bases; unmatched junction nucleotides: 8. Germline values: CDR1 SGHAT, CDR2 FQNNGV. This CDR3 has 15 amino acids. Here the CDR3 DNA reads TGTGCCAGCAGTCTTTCTACAGGGGGAAATTCACCCCTCCACTTT. This translates into CASSLSTGGNSPLHF.

The chain recombines TRBV28 with TRBJ1-6; 10 bases fit TRBD1. Germline CDR1 and CDR2: MDHEN and SYDVKM. The length of the CDR3 is 17 residues. Unmatched junction bases numbered 13, after V lost 5 bases and J lost 9 bases. CDR3 DNA sequence: TGTGCCAGCAGTCTAGACCGGGACAGGGGTTTAGGTTCACCCCTCCACTTT. It translates to CASSLDRDRGLGSPLHF.

This chain links TRBV5-1 with TRBJ2-5; D might be TRBD1 or TRBD2, each matching 5 bases. V lost 4 bases and J 5 bases, leaving 12 bases between the germline ends. The CDR3 covers 13 residues. Germline CDR1 SGHRS, CDR2 YFSETQ. CDR3 sequence reads: CASSGGWVETQYF. CDR3 coding DNA: TGCGCCAGCAGCGGGGGATGGGTTGAGACCCAGTACTTC.

The CDR3 loop reads CASSPSAYNPGYTF. In nucleotides, the CDR3 is TGTGCCAGCAGCCCCTCGGCCTATAACCCTGGCTACACCTTC. The chain recombines TRBV9 with TRBJ1-2; D remains ambiguous. Germline V gene lookup returns CDR1 SGDLS and CDR2 YYNGEE. Trimming took off 4 bases at V and 7 bases at J, with 17 bases between the two ends. This CDR3 spans 14 amino acids.

This clone came up once. This chain joins TRBV5-1 and TRBJ2-2; weak D call: TRBD1 (6 bases). CDR1 is SGHRS, CDR2 YFSETQ, per germline. There are 14 residues in the CDR3. V was trimmed by 2 bases and J by 5 bases, leaving 10 bases between them. This chain's CDR3 is CASSLGQITGELFF. Here the CDR3 DNA reads TGCGCCAGCAGCTTAGGACAGATAACCGGGGAGCTGTTTTTT.

The chain joins TRBV28 to TRBJ1-1, with D possibly matching TRBD1 (5 bases). Germline CDR1 MDHEN, CDR2 SYDVKM. The CDR3 loop spans 15 amino acids. Trimming took 4 bases from V and 1 from J, leaving 13 bases between them. CDR3 nucleotide sequence: TGTGCCAGCAGTTCCGCGGGGGTTGGGAACACTGAAGCTTTCTTT. Translating it yields CASSSAGVGNTEAFF.

This clone was counted a few times. The chain recombines TRBV7-2 with TRBJ1-1; 7 nucleotides align to TRBD1. Germline V gives CDR1 SGHTA, CDR2 FQGNSA. This CDR3 has 14 residues. V was pared by 2 bases and J by 8 bases, with 8 bases of the junction left unmatched. CDR3 nucleotide sequence: TGTGCCAGCAGCTTAACGACAGGGAGAGCCGAAGCTTTCTTT. The encoded protein is CASSLTTGRAEAFF. Full variable domain (missing parts from reference TRBV7-2 and TRBJ1-1): GAGVSQSPSNKVTEKGKDVELRCDPISGHTALYWYRQSLGQGLEFLIYFQGNSAPDKSGLPSDRFSAERTGGSVSTLTIQRTQQEDSAVYLCASSLTTGRAEAFFGQGTRLTVV.

This clone was picked up one time. V gene TRBV2 combines with J gene TRBJ1-6; perhaps TRBD1 as D (5 bases). The CDR3 length is 15 residues. Germline CDR1 reads SNHLY; CDR2 reads FYNNEI. The V end was cut by 4 bases, the J end by 8 bases, with 15 bases between. The chain's CDR3 is CASSVSGPPDSPLHF. The CDR3 nucleotides are TGTGCCAGCAGTGTGTCAGGGCCCCCTGATTCACCCCTCCACTTT.

This chain joins TRBV6-5 and TRBJ2-1; TRBD2 agrees at 9 bases. V lost 2 bases to trimming and J lost 8 bases; unmatched junction nucleotides: 4. Germline V gene lookup returns CDR1 MNHEY and CDR2 SVGAGI. The CDR3 covers 14 residues. The CDR3 reads CASSYGGGGHEQFF. DNA of the CDR3: TGTGCCAGCAGTTACGGCGGGGGGGGCCATGAGCAGTTCTTC.

V is TRBV5-4 and J is TRBJ2-7; D unclear. The germline V gene has CDR1 SGHNT and CDR2 YYREEE (reference sequence). V lost 0 bases, J lost 3 bases, and 4 bases lay in between. There are 12 residues in the CDR3. The CDR3 spells CASSLDGYEQYV. CDR3 DNA sequence: TGTGCCAGCAGCTTGGACGGCTACGAGCAGTACGTC.

Regarding this clone: The conserved closing phenylalanine or tryptophan is absent in this CDR3, likely reflecting a read error. It is unclear where the CDR3 begins or ends on the DNA, so no DNA is shown, and the CDR3 is as TCRdb lists it. This chain connects TRBV12-3 or TRBV12-4 to TRBJ2-7; no DNA check was done on the table's D call, TRBD1. The CDR3 length is 9 residues, termini included. The CDR3: CARPDVPPP.

V and J are TRBV18 and TRBJ1-2, with D unresolved. There are 13 residues in the CDR3. The germline V gene encodes CDR1 KGHSH and CDR2 LQKENI. V was shortened by 3 bases and J by 2 bases, with 7 bases between the two germline ends. CDR3 sequence (DNA): TGTGCCAGCTCACCCAGTGGCAACTATGGCTACACCTTC. Translation gives CASSPSGNYGYTF.

V usage is TRBV7-2 and J usage is TRBJ1-2; 7 bases agree with TRBD1. The V gene end was trimmed by 1 base and the J gene end by 1 base; junction bases not matched to a gene: 3. CDR1 SGHTA and CDR2 FQGNSA come from the germline V gene. The CDR3 runs to 15 residues. The CDR3 DNA reads TGTGCCAGCAGCTTAGGGGACAGCCTTAACTATGGCTACACCTTC. It is translated as CASSLGDSLNYGYTF. The entire variable domain, with the rest obtained from reference TRBV7-2 and TRBJ1-2, is as follows: GAGVSQSPSNKVTEKGKDVELRCDPISGHTALYWYRQSLGQGLEFLIYFQGNSAPDKSGLPSDRFSAERTGGSVSTLTIQRTQQEDSAVYLCASSLGDSLNYGYTFGSGTRLTVV.

The chain employs TRBV5-1 and TRBJ1-3; the match to TRBD1 covers 8 bases. The CDR3 is 14 residues long. Germline assignment: CDR1 SGHRS and CDR2 YFSETQ. With V trimmed by 4 bases and J by 6 bases, 6 bases remained unmatched. The CDR3 protein is CASSRGQDPNTIYF. The CDR3 DNA sequence: TGCGCCAGCAGCCGGGGACAGGACCCAAACACCATATATTTT. The full variable domain, in which reference TRBV5-1 and TRBJ1-3 provide the parts outside the CDR3, is KAGVTQTPRYLIKTRGQQVTLSCSPISGHRSVSWYQQTPGQGLQFLFEYFSETQRNKGNFPGRFSGRQFSNSRSEMNVSTLELGDSALYLCASSRGQDPNTIYFGEGSWLTVV.

The V and J genes are TRBV6-5 and TRBJ1-6; D is unresolved. The germline gives CDR1 MNHEY, CDR2 SVGAGI. The CDR3 extends over 15 amino acids. The germline V and J ends were trimmed by 2 bases and 7 bases, with 12 bases remaining between them. CDR3 loop: CASSYGWVNNSPLHF. In DNA, the CDR3 is TGTGCCAGCAGTTACGGGTGGGTGAACAATTCACCCCTCCACTTT.

This chain joins TRBV7-2 and TRBJ1-2, with 9 bases fitting TRBD1. With V trimmed by 0 bases and J by 5 bases, 4 bases remained unmatched. This CDR3 contains 15 residues. CDR1 and CDR2 from the germline V gene are SGHTA and FQGNSA. This chain's CDR3 is CASSLADRGIYGYTF. The CDR3 nucleotides read TGTGCCAGCAGCTTAGCGGACAGGGGAATTTATGGCTACACCTTC. Together with reference TRBV7-2 and TRBJ1-2, the CDR3 gives the full variable domain: GAGVSQSPSNKVTEKGKDVELRCDPISGHTALYWYRQSLGQGLEFLIYFQGNSAPDKSGLPSDRFSAERTGGSVSTLTIQRTQQEDSAVYLCASSLADRGIYGYTFGSGTRLTVV.

The rearrangement links TRBV2 to TRBJ2-5, with 7 bases identical to TRBD1. Germline V CDR1 and CDR2: SNHLY, FYNNEI. The trim removed 4 bases at V and 2 bases at J, leaving 4 bases unmatched. The CDR3 has 14 amino acids. As DNA, the CDR3 is TGTGCCAGCAGTGGCGACAGGGCACAAGAGACCCAGTACTTC. The encoded protein is CASSGDRAQETQYF.

This chain connects TRBV5-6 to TRBJ2-7; 10 nucleotides line up with TRBD1. This CDR3 has 15 residues. The germline V gene has CDR1 SGHDT and CDR2 YYEEEE. V lost 2 bases to trimming and J lost 4 bases; unmatched junction nucleotides: 6. CDR3 in amino acids: CASSFRTGGAYEQYV. In DNA form, the CDR3 reads TGTGCCAGCAGCTTCCGGACAGGGGGGGCGTACGAGCAGTACGTC.

CDR3 loop: CASSQDWRGGVRDTQYF. The CDR3 DNA reads TGTGCCAGCAGCCAAGATTGGAGAGGAGGTGTAAGAGATACGCAGTATTTT. The chain joins TRBV3-1 (or the pseudogene TRBV3-2) to TRBJ2-3; weak D call: TRBD2 (5 bases). The length of the CDR3 is 17 residues. The ends were cut back, 0 bases at V and 5 bases at J, with 18 bases in the middle. Germline assignment: CDR1 LGHDT and CDR2 YNNKEL (reference sequence).

The chain employs TRBV19 and TRBJ1-5, with 8 bases lining up with TRBD1. V trimming: 4 bases; J trimming: 0 bases; junction bases outside the gene matches: 8. CDR3 length: 17 amino acids. CDR1 LNHDA and CDR2 SQIVND come from the germline V gene (reference sequence). The CDR3 region has the DNA TGTGCCAGTAGTAGGGGGACAGGCGTTTATAGCAATCAGCCCCAGCATTTT. Translating it yields CASSRGTGVYSNQPQHF. Based on the CDR3 plus reference TRBV19 and TRBJ1-5, the full variable domain is DGGITQSPKYLFRKEGQNVTLSCEQNLNHDAMYWYRQDPGQGLRLIYYSQIVNDFQKGDIAEGYSVSREKKESFPLTVTSAQKNPTAFYLCASSRGTGVYSNQPQHFGDGTRLSIL.

The V gene is TRBV9, the J gene TRBJ1-2; 9 bases line up with TRBD1. After removal of 5 bases from V and 7 bases from J, the junction contained 9 bases not matched to a gene. The CDR3 spans 14 residues. Per the germline V gene, CDR1 is SGDLS and CDR2 is YYNGEE. The CDR3 DNA follows: TGTGCCAGCAGTGCTACAGGGGGCATGGGTGGCTACACCTTC. Its protein is CASSATGGMGGYTF.

This chain uses TRBV2 with TRBJ1-4; TRBD1 aligns across 9 bases. The CDR3 sequence is 15 residues long. The V and J ends lost 4 bases and 7 bases, in that order; junction bases with no gene match: 7. The germline V gene has CDR1 SNHLY and CDR2 FYNNEI. The CDR3 protein is CASSGDRAGGEKLFF. The CDR3 DNA reads as TGTGCCAGCAGTGGGGACAGGGCCGGAGGTGAAAAACTGTTTTTT.

The V and J genes are TRBV3-1 (or the pseudogene TRBV3-2) and TRBJ1-2, with D possibly TRBD1 on 5 matching bases. Germline lookup yields CDR1 LGHDT and CDR2 YNNKEL (reference sequence). The CDR3 is 15 residues long. V lost 1 base, J lost 2 bases, and 11 bases lay in between. The CDR3 loop is CASSQGPGRNYGYTF. The CDR3 DNA reads TGTGCCAGCAGCCAAGGGCCAGGGCGGAACTATGGCTACACCTTC.

The V and J genes are TRBV11-2 and TRBJ1-4, with D possibly matching TRBD1 (5 bases). CDR3 length: 13 amino acids. V was trimmed by 4 bases and J by 12 bases, leaving 15 bases between them. CDR1 is SGHAT and CDR2 is FQNNGV in the germline V gene. This chain's CDR3 is CASSSSGGIELFF. CDR3 DNA sequence: TGTGCCAGCAGCTCTAGCGGGGGGATCGAACTGTTTTTT. Full variable domain (missing parts from reference TRBV11-2 and TRBJ1-4): EAGVAQSPRYKIIEKRQSVAFWCNPISGHATLYWYQQILGQGPKLLIQFQNNGVVDDSQLPKDRFSAERLKGVDSTLKIQPAKLEDSAVYLCASSSSGGIELFFGSGTQLSVL.